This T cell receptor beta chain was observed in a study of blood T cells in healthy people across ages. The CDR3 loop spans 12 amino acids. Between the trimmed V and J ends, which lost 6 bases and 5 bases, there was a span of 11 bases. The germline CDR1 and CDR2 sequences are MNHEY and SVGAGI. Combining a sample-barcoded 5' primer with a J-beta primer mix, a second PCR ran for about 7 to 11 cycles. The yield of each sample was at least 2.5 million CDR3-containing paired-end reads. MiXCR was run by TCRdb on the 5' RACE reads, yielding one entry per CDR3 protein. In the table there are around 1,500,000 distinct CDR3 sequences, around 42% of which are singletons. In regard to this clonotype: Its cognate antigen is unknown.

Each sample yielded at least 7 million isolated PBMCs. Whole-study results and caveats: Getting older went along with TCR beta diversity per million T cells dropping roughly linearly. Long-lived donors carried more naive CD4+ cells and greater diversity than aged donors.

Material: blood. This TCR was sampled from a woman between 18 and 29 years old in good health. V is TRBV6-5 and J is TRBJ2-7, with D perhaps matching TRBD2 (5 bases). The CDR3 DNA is TGTGCCAGCAGGGGCGGGTGGAACGAGCAGTACTTC. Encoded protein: CASRGGWNEQYF.